This TCR beta chain was identified during a study of vaccination and CD4 T cells after COVID-19. Across the study: Post-COVID specimens were obtained a median about 100 days after diagnosis (range 35 to 161).

The Oncomine TCR Beta short-read assay sequenced DNA from cultured CD4+ T cells. Cultured CD4+ T cells yielded the extracted genomic DNA. TCRdb processed the PCR reads anew with MiXCR; each CDR3 protein has one entry. The data show about 11,000 distinct CDR3 sequences, less than 70% seen once. Treatment in this sample: approximately 10-day PBMC culture with coronavirus spike peptide pools or control peptides (ViraFEST assay). ViraFEST stimulated the growth of antigen-specific T cells using peptide pools and subsequently profiled their TCRs by sequencing. There are 12 residues in the CDR3. V lost 8 bases and J lost 6, with 8 bases in between. The germline V gene has CDR1 LGHNT and CDR2 FRNRAP. Findings and limits, study-wide: Median SARS-CoV-2-reactive clonotype numbers rose nonsignificantly, about 21 to 38.

About this clonotype itself: As yet, its antigen is unknown.

J is TRBJ1-6 and V is TRBV12-5; no firm D call. The sequenced sample was CD4+ T cells from blood, cultured in vitro. This receptor was identified in a human donor who had recovered from COVID-19. CDR3 in amino acids: CASCVRNSPLHF. The DNA of the CDR3 is TGTGCTAGTTGTGTACGTAATTCACCCCTCCACTTT.